These T cell receptor beta chains were read from a single sample in a study of T cells in Graves' hyperthyroidism and ophthalmopathy. TCRdb reanalysed the multiplex PCR reads using MiXCR and keeps one entry per CDR3 protein. The table includes about half a million distinct CDR3 sequences, less than 20% detected once. Sequenced material: blood. The receptors stem from a man aged 35-49 years with Graves' ophthalmopathy. The conserved cysteine and the conserved F or W are not part of the CDR3 here. Each record gives: J gene, V gene, D gene, CDR3 protein. A D gene is named only where the DNA matches it firmly.

j_call: TRBJ2-7; v_call: TRBV5-1; d_call: NA; cdr3_aa: ASSLRGLKENEQY
j_call: TRBJ1-2; v_call: TRBV6-5; d_call: NA; cdr3_aa: ASSSNANHGYT
j_call: TRBJ1-5; v_call: TRBV7-2; d_call: NA; cdr3_aa: ASKDRTASNQPQH
j_call: TRBJ2-1; v_call: TRBV29-1; d_call: TRBD2; cdr3_aa: SVVFLAGGKWEQF
j_call: TRBJ2-1; v_call: TRBV18; d_call: NA; cdr3_aa: ASSPGRSSYNEQF
j_call: TRBJ2-3; v_call: TRBV2; d_call: TRBD1; cdr3_aa: ASSEGASADTQY
j_call: TRBJ1-2; v_call: TRBV5-1; d_call: TRBD1; cdr3_aa: ASSLNPDRELYGYT
j_call: TRBJ2-3; v_call: TRBV6-1; d_call: NA; cdr3_aa: ASSPAGPRTDAQY
j_call: TRBJ2-3; v_call: TRBV5-8; d_call: TRBD1; cdr3_aa: ASSLTGTGGMDTQY
j_call: TRBJ1-1; v_call: TRBV12-3/TRBV12-4; d_call: NA; cdr3_aa: ASTQTYPGNTEAF
j_call: TRBJ2-2; v_call: TRBV5-1; d_call: NA; cdr3_aa: ASSLALAITGELF
j_call: TRBJ1-1; v_call: TRBV12-3/TRBV12-4; d_call: NA; cdr3_aa: ASSLRTRNTEAF
j_call: TRBJ1-1; v_call: TRBV6-5; d_call: NA; cdr3_aa: ASSYLRGPPAF
j_call: TRBJ2-3; v_call: TRBV20-1; d_call: NA; cdr3_aa: SVKRRDTSTDTQY
j_call: TRBJ2-7; v_call: TRBV5-6; d_call: TRBD2; cdr3_aa: ASSLLARTSYEQY
j_call: TRBJ2-5; v_call: TRBV10-3; d_call: NA; cdr3_aa: AISWRDQETQY
j_call: TRBJ2-7; v_call: TRBV27; d_call: NA; cdr3_aa: ASSSWGGGAGYEQY
j_call: TRBJ1-5; v_call: TRBV12-3/TRBV12-4; d_call: NA; cdr3_aa: ASSPTSKNQPQH
j_call: TRBJ2-2; v_call: TRBV4-1; d_call: NA; cdr3_aa: ASSQETGASNTGELF
j_call: TRBJ2-7; v_call: TRBV27; d_call: NA; cdr3_aa: ASSLGGISYEQY
j_call: TRBJ2-7; v_call: TRBV7-9; d_call: TRBD2; cdr3_aa: ASSSSGARYEQY
j_call: TRBJ1-5; v_call: TRBV20-1; d_call: TRBD1; cdr3_aa: SASRGPNQPQH
j_call: TRBJ1-1; v_call: TRBV30; d_call: NA; cdr3_aa: AWSVGWNTEAF
j_call: TRBJ2-7; v_call: TRBV29-1; d_call: TRBD2; cdr3_aa: SVRAGPSYEQY
j_call: TRBJ2-5; v_call: TRBV7-8; d_call: TRBD2; cdr3_aa: ASSSTAPGLAGETQY
j_call: TRBJ2-7; v_call: TRBV2; d_call: NA; cdr3_aa: ASSQIYGLATYEQY
j_call: TRBJ1-1; v_call: TRBV28; d_call: NA; cdr3_aa: ASSLSGRAF
j_call: TRBJ2-2; v_call: TRBV18; d_call: NA; cdr3_aa: ASSPPNYTGELF
j_call: TRBJ2-7; v_call: TRBV11-2; d_call: TRBD2; cdr3_aa: ASSRGLASYEQY
j_call: TRBJ2-7; v_call: TRBV28; d_call: TRBD1; cdr3_aa: ASSATGTGDYEQY
j_call: TRBJ2-2; v_call: TRBV5-1; d_call: NA; cdr3_aa: ASSRGGSANTGELF
j_call: TRBJ1-1; v_call: TRBV27; d_call: NA; cdr3_aa: ASSNHAGTFAEAF
j_call: TRBJ1-6; v_call: TRBV5-6; d_call: NA; cdr3_aa: ASSLGQWDSPLH
j_call: TRBJ2-5; v_call: TRBV27; d_call: TRBD2; cdr3_aa: ASSFVGGDQETQY
j_call: TRBJ2-2; v_call: TRBV24-1; d_call: NA; cdr3_aa: ATTGESGTGELF
j_call: TRBJ2-1; v_call: TRBV7-9; d_call: NA; cdr3_aa: ASSPVRGGINNEQF
j_call: TRBJ2-3; v_call: TRBV10-3; d_call: NA; cdr3_aa: AISEPPNSDTQY
j_call: TRBJ1-1; v_call: TRBV15; d_call: NA; cdr3_aa: ATSRDRIEAF
j_call: TRBJ2-7; v_call: TRBV7-8; d_call: TRBD2; cdr3_aa: ASSLGGRASNEQY
j_call: TRBJ1-2; v_call: TRBV12-3/TRBV12-4; d_call: NA; cdr3_aa: ASSRGVWNYGYT
j_call: TRBJ2-1; v_call: TRBV11-3; d_call: NA; cdr3_aa: ASSPTYREHEQF
j_call: TRBJ2-1; v_call: TRBV4-1; d_call: NA; cdr3_aa: ASSLRGRRDEQF
j_call: TRBJ2-7; v_call: TRBV12-3/TRBV12-4; d_call: NA; cdr3_aa: ASRPSSGSNEQY
j_call: TRBJ2-2; v_call: TRBV7-6; d_call: TRBD1; cdr3_aa: ASSLRRRQGPTGELF
j_call: TRBJ2-3; v_call: TRBV5-1; d_call: NA; cdr3_aa: ASLRLGTSTDTQY
j_call: TRBJ2-2; v_call: TRBV5-4; d_call: TRBD2; cdr3_aa: ASSLKRERPRTGELF
j_call: TRBJ2-1; v_call: TRBV20-1; d_call: NA; cdr3_aa: SAGVWDNSYNEQF
j_call: TRBJ2-1; v_call: TRBV11-2; d_call: TRBD2; cdr3_aa: ASGYPPTGTSGSNDEQF
j_call: TRBJ1-4; v_call: TRBV9; d_call: NA; cdr3_aa: ASSVEGRSEKLF
j_call: TRBJ2-3; v_call: TRBV4-1; d_call: NA; cdr3_aa: ASSQESYTQY
j_call: TRBJ2-3; v_call: TRBV19; d_call: NA; cdr3_aa: ASSKGRDTQY
j_call: TRBJ2-5; v_call: TRBV24-1; d_call: TRBD2; cdr3_aa: ATSDHRLAETQY
j_call: TRBJ2-7; v_call: TRBV30; d_call: TRBD2; cdr3_aa: AWTILGSGSYEQY
j_call: TRBJ2-5; v_call: TRBV11-2; d_call: TRBD2; cdr3_aa: ASSRGTTSVRETQY
j_call: TRBJ2-7; v_call: TRBV4-1; d_call: NA; cdr3_aa: ASSQALLESEQY
j_call: TRBJ1-1; v_call: TRBV29-1; d_call: NA; cdr3_aa: SVGKEYTEAF
j_call: TRBJ1-4; v_call: TRBV6-1; d_call: TRBD1; cdr3_aa: ASSEAKGDRVWGGSNEKLF